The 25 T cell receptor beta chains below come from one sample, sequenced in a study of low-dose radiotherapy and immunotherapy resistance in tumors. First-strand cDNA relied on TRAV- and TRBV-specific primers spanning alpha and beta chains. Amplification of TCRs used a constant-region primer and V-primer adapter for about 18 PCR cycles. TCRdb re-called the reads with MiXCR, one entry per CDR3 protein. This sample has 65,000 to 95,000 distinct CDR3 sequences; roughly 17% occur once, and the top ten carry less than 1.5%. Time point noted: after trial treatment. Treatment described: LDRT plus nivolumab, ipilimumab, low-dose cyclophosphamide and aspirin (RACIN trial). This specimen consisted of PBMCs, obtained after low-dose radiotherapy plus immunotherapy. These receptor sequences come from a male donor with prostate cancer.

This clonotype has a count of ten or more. The chain's CDR3 is CASSLRGLGDQPQHF. In DNA form, the CDR3 reads TGTGCCAGCAGTTTGCGGGGATTGGGGGATCAGCCCCAGCATTTT. The rearrangement joins TRBV28 to TRBJ1-5; TRBD1 might be the D (5 bases). This CDR3 is built from 15 residues. The V gene's germline CDR1 is MDHEN and CDR2 SYDVKM. Trimming left V 3 bases short and J 5 bases short, with 14 bases between.

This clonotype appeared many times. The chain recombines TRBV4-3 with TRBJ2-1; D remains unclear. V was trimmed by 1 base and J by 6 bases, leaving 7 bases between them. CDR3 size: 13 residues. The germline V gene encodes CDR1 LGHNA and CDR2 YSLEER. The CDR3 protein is CASSQVVFNEQFF. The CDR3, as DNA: TGCGCCAGCAGCCAAGTGGTCTTCAATGAGCAGTTCTTC.

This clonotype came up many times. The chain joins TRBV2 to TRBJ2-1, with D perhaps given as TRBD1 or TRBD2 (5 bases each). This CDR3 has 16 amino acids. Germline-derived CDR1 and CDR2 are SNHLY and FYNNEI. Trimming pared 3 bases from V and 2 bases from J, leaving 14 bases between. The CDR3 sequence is CASSDQGDLAYNEQFF. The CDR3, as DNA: TGTGCCAGCAGTGATCAAGGGGACCTCGCCTACAATGAGCAGTTCTTC.

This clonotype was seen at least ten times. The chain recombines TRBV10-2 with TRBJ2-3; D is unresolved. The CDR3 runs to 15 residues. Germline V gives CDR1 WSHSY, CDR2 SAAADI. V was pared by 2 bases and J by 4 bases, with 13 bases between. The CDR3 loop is CASSETFATADTQYF. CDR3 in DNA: TGCGCCAGCAGTGAGACATTCGCCACAGCAGATACGCAGTATTTT.

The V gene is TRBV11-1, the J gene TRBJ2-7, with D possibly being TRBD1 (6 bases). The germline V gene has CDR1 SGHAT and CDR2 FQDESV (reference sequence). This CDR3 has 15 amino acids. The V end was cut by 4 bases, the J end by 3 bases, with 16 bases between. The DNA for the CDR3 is TGTGCCAGCAGCTACCCCCGGGACAACGACTACGAGCAGTACTTC. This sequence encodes CASSYPRDNDYEQYF.

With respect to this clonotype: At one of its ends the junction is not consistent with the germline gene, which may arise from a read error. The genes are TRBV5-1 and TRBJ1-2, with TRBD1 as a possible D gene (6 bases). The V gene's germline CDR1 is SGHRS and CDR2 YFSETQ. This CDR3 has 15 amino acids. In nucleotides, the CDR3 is TGTGCCAGCAGCTTGGGGACAAGGCCCTCCTATGGCTACACCTTC. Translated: CASSLGTRPSYGYTF.

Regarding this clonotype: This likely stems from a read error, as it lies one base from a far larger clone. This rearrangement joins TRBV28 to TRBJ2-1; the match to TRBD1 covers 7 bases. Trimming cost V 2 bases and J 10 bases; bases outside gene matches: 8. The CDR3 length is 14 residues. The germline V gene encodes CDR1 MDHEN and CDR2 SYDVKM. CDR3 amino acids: CASSLPTGPYEQFF. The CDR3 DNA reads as TGTGCCAGCAGTTTACCGACAGGGCCCTACGAGCAGTTCTTC.

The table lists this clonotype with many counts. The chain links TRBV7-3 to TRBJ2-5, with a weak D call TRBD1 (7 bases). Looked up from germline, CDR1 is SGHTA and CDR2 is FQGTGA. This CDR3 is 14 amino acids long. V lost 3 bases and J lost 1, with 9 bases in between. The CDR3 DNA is TGTGCCAGCAGCTTCCAGGGGGGCCAAGAGACCCAGTACTTC. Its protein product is CASSFQGGQETQYF.

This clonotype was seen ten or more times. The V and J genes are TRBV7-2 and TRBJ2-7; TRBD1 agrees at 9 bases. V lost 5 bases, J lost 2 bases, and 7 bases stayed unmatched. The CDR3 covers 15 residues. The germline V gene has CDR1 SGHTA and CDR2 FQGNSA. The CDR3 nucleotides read TGTGCCAGCAGCCCGCGGGGACAGGGTCCCTACGAGCAGTACTTC. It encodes CASSPRGQGPYEQYF.

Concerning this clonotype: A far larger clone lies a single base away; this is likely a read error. CDR3 nucleotide sequence: TGTGCCAGCAGCATCATGCGGGACGGGGCCGCAGATACGCAGTATTTT. This encodes CASSIMRDGAADTQYF. The J gene is TRBJ2-3, the V gene TRBV5-8, with D maybe TRBD2 (6 bases). Germline-derived CDR1 and CDR2 are SGHTS and YDEGEE. The CDR3 length is 16 residues. V lost 4 bases, J lost 4 bases, and 19 bases lay in between.

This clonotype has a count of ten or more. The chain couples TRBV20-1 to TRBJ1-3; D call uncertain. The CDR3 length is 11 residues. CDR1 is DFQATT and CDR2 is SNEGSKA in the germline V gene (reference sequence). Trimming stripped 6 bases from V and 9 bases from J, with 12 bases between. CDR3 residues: CSASDSTTIYF. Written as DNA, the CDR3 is TGCAGTGCAAGCGACTCAACCACCATATATTTT.

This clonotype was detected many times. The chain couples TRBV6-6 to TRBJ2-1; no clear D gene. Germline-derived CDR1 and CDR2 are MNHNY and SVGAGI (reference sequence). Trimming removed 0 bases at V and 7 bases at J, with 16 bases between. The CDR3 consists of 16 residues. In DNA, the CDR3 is TGTGCCAGCAGTTACTCCCAATGGGCAGGCCCGAATGAGCAGTTCTTC. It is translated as CASSYSQWAGPNEQFF.

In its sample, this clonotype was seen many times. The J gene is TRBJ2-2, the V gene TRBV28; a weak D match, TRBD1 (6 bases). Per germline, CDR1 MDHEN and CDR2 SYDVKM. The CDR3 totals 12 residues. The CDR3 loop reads CAGALNTGELFF. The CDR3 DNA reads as TGTGCGGGGGCTTTGAACACCGGGGAGCTGTTTTTT.

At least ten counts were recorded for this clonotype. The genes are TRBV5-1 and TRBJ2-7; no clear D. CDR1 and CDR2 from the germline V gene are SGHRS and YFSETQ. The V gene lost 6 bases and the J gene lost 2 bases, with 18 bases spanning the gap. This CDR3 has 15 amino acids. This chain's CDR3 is CASTENPSNTYEQYF. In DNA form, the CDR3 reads TGCGCCAGCACCGAAAACCCCAGTAACACCTACGAGCAGTACTTC.

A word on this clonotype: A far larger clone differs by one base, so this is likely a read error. The CDR3 sequence: CASSQGLLGNEQYF. CDR3 sequence (DNA): TGCGCCAGCAGCCAAGGGTTGCTGGGCAATGAGCAGTACTTC. The chain uses TRBV4-1 and TRBJ2-7, with D uncertain. V dropped 1 base and J dropped 7 bases, with 14 bases sitting between them. This CDR3 contains 14 residues. The germline V gene encodes CDR1 MGHRA and CDR2 YSYEKL.

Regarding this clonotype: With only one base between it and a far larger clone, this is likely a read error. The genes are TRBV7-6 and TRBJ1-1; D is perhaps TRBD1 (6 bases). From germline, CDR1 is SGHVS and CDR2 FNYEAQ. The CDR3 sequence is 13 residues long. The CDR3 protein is CASSPDRNSEAFF. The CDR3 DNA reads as TGTGCCAGCAGCCCCGACAGGAACAGTGAAGCTTTCTTT.

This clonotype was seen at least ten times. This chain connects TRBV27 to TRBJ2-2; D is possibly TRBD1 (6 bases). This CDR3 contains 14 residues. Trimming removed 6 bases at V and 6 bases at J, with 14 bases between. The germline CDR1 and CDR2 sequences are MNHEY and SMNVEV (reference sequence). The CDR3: CASSIRGSAGELFF. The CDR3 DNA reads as TGTGCCAGCAGCATAAGGGGGTCGGCCGGGGAGCTGTTTTTT.

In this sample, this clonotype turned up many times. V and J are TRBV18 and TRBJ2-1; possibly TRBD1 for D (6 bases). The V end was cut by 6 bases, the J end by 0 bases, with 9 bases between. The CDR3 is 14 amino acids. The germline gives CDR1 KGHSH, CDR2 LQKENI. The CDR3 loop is CASSDRSSYNEQFF. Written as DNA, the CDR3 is TGTGCCAGCTCCGACAGGAGCTCCTACAATGAGCAGTTCTTC.

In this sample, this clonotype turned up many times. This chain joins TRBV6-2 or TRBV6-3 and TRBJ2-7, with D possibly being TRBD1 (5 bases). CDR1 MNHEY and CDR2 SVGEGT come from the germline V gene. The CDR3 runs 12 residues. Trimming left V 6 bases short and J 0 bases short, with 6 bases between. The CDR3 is CASSRVSYEQYF. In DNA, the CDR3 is TGTGCCAGCAGCAGGGTCTCCTACGAGCAGTACTTC.

CDR3 DNA: TGTGCCAGTAGTATAGATCCGGGAATTGGTCAGCCCCAGCATTTT. Translation: CASSIDPGIGQPQHF. The chain is built from TRBV19 and TRBJ1-5; no reliable D call. This CDR3 contains 15 residues. Trimming took 0 bases from V and 6 from J, leaving 12 bases between them. The germline CDR1 and CDR2 sequences are LNHDA and SQIVND (reference sequence).

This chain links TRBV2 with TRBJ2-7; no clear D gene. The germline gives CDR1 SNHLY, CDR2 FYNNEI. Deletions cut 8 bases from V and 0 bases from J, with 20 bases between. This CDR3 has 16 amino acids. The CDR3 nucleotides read TGTGCCAGCGCTTCCCCCTCGTCCGAGAGCTCCTACGAGCAGTACTTC. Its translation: CASASPSSESSYEQYF.

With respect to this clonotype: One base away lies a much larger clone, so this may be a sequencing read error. This chain's CDR3 is CASGMGLGTEAFF. The CDR3 DNA reads TGTGCCAGCGGCATGGGGCTTGGCACTGAAGCTTTCTTT. The chain links TRBV19 to TRBJ1-1; tentatively, D is TRBD1 (5 bases). Germline CDR1 LNHDA, CDR2 SQIVND (reference sequence). V was pared by 9 bases and J by 4 bases, with 15 bases between. The CDR3 covers 13 residues.

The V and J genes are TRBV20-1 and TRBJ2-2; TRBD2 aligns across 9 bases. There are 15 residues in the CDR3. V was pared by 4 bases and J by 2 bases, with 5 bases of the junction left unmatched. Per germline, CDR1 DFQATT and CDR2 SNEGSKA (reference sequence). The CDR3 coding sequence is TGCAGTGCTAAGATGACTAGCGGAAACACCGGGGAGCTGTTTTTT. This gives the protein CSAKMTSGNTGELFF.

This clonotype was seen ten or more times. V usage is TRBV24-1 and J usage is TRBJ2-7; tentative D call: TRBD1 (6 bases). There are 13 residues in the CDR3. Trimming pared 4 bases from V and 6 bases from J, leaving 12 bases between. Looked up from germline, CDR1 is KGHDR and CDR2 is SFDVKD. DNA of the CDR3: TGTGCCACCAGTGAATTCACAGGGAGCGAGCAGTACTTC. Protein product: CATSEFTGSEQYF.

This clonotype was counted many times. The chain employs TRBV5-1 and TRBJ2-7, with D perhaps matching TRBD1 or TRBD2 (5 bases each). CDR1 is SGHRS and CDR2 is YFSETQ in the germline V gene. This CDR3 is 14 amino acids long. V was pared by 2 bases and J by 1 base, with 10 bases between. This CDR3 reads CASSFRDGSYEQYF. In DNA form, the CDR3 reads TGCGCCAGCAGCTTCCGGGACGGTTCCTACGAGCAGTACTTC. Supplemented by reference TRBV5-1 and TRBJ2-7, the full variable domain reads KAGVTQTPRYLIKTRGQQVTLSCSPISGHRSVSWYQQTPGQGLQFLFEYFSETQRNKGNFPGRFSGRQFSNSRSEMNVSTLELGDSALYLCASSFRDGSYEQYFGPGTRLTVT.